The clone carrying this T cell receptor beta chain was recorded a few times. As handled by the study authors: Estimates of nucleated cell counts were drawn from the amplification of reference gene primers. The method was immunoSEQ multiplex PCR; TCRdb's version includes in-frame clones alone and lacks a portion of them. The DNA was the basis for D and trimming; V, J and clone size are from that table. The sample lists hundreds of thousands of clones; around nine tenths were seen once. The sample is drawn from a study of blood T cell repertoires in COVID-19. Study overall: Sites in the United States, Italy and Spain provided acute and convalescent COVID-19 samples. T cells, B-cell-depleted T cells, or PBMCs provided the cDNA or gDNA that served as material.

The sequencing input was peripheral blood. The receptor's source is a woman aged 55-75 years who had recovered from COVID-19.

CDR3 amino acids: CATRGRGYNEQFF. In nucleotides, the CDR3 is TGTGCCACCCGGGGCAGGGGGTACAATGAGCAGTTCTTC. The chain employs TRBV19 and TRBJ2-1, with 7 bases lining up with TRBD1. The V and J ends lost 10 bases and 4 bases, in that order; junction bases with no gene match: 7. The CDR3 extends over 13 amino acids. CDR1 and CDR2 from the germline V gene are LNHDA and SQIVND (reference sequence).